These 17 T cell receptor beta chains were sequenced from one sample in a study of T-cell memory formation after mild COVID-19. MiXCR, run by TCRdb on the 5' RACE reads, gives a single entry per CDR3 protein. The sample contains roughly 100,000 distinct CDR3 sequences, about an eighth of which appear only once. Specimen: PBMCs or a T cell subset sorted from them (not recorded which). The receptor source for this set is an adult woman who had mild COVID-19 (a few samples of this study predate the infection). Cell type and time point are not known.

The chain uses TRBV9 and TRBJ2-1; D may match TRBD1 or TRBD2 (5 bases each). The V end was cut by 3 bases, the J end by 0 bases, with 7 bases between. In germline, CDR1 is SGDLS, CDR2 YYNGEE. This CDR3 comprises 14 residues. CDR3 in amino acids: CASSGGPSYNEQFF. The CDR3 bases are TGTGCCAGCAGCGGGGGACCCTCCTACAATGAGCAGTTCTTC.

This clonotype has a handful of counts. The V gene is TRBV5-1, the J gene TRBJ1-3; D gene ambiguous. Germline V lookup: CDR1 SGHRS, CDR2 YFSETQ. Trimming took off 6 bases at V and 2 bases at J, with 18 bases between the two ends. This CDR3 is built from 16 residues. The CDR3 nucleotides read TGCGCCAGCAAACCCGACGGCCGCGAGGCTGGAAACACCATATATTTT. Residues: CASKPDGREAGNTIYF.

This clonotype occurred a few times. V is TRBV3-1 and J is TRBJ2-5; 12 nucleotides agree with TRBD2. This CDR3 comprises 19 residues. The V gene's germline CDR1 is LGHDT and CDR2 YNNKEL (reference sequence). Germline trimming cut 0 bases from V and 0 bases from J; bases unmatched to any gene: 8. CDR3 nucleotides: TGTGCCAGCAGCCAAGAAGGAGTGGGACTAGCGGGCAACCAAGAGACCCAGTACTTC. The encoded protein is CASSQEGVGLAGNQETQYF.

This chain joins TRBV7-8 and TRBJ2-2; D remains unclear. Per germline, CDR1 SGHVS and CDR2 FQNEAQ. The germline V and J ends were trimmed by 8 bases and 2 bases, with 15 bases remaining between them. The CDR3 covers 15 residues. CDR3 bases: TGTGCCAGCCCAGGATATGGGCGAAACACCGGGGAGCTGTTTTTT. It translates to CASPGYGRNTGELFF.

This clonotype showed up many times. The rearrangement uses TRBV4-3 and TRBJ2-7, with D tentatively TRBD1 (5 bases). CDR1 and CDR2 from the germline V gene are LGHNA and YSLEER. This CDR3 contains 15 residues. V shed 0 bases and J shed 2 bases, with 11 bases lying between them. The CDR3 DNA reads TGCGCCAGCAGCCAAGACCGGACACCGGCCTACGAGCAGTACTTC. This codes for CASSQDRTPAYEQYF.

At least ten counts were recorded for this clonotype. This chain joins TRBV3-1 and TRBJ2-2, with 11 nucleotides matching TRBD2. Germline values: CDR1 LGHDT, CDR2 YNNKEL (reference sequence). This CDR3 region has 18 residues. J was trimmed by 6 bases and V by 0 bases; bases with no gene match: 9. CDR3 bases: TGTGCCAGCAGCCAAGAAATTAGCGGGGGGGCGTCCCCCGGGGAGCTGTTTTTT. It specifies CASSQEISGGASPGELFF. Variable domain in full (rest from reference TRBV3-1 and TRBJ2-2): DTAVSQTPKYLVTQMGNDKSIKCEQNLGHDTMYWYKQDSKKFLKIMFSYNNKELIINETVPNRFSPKSPDKAHLNLHINSLELGDSAVYFCASSQEISGGASPGELFFGEGSRLTVL.

The CDR3 nucleotides read TGTGCCAGCAGCCCTGGGACAGGGGGCACCGGGGAGCTGTTTTTT. It encodes CASSPGTGGTGELFF. The gene calls are TRBV25-1 and TRBJ2-2; the match to TRBD1 covers 11 bases. Germline loops: CDR1 MGHDK, CDR2 SYGVNS. The CDR3 sequence is 15 residues long. Germline trimming cut 6 bases from V and 4 bases from J; bases unmatched to any gene: 4.

The V and J genes are TRBV7-9 and TRBJ1-1; TRBD1 agrees at 8 bases. The CDR3 covers 15 residues. The junction had 4 bases not matched to a gene; V was cut back by 4 bases and J by 0 bases. Germline loops: CDR1 SEHNR, CDR2 FQNEAQ (reference sequence). CDR3 protein: CASSSTDRVNTEAFF. For the CDR3, the DNA is TGTGCCAGCAGCTCGACGGACAGGGTGAACACTGAAGCTTTCTTT.

J is TRBJ2-2 and V is TRBV5-1; D is unresolved. The V end was cut by 7 bases, the J end by 3 bases, with 22 bases between. Germline CDR1 is SGHRS and CDR2 is YFSETQ. CDR3 length: 17 residues. Here the CDR3 DNA reads TGCGCCAGCGGCCCAGCAACTTTCCTTCGAGACACCGGGGAGCTGTTTTTT. It translates to CASGPATFLRDTGELFF. Using reference TRBV5-1 and TRBJ2-2 for the parts outside the CDR3, the full variable domain is KAGVTQTPRYLIKTRGQQVTLSCSPISGHRSVSWYQQTPGQGLQFLFEYFSETQRNKGNFPGRFSGRQFSNSRSEMNVSTLELGDSALYLCASGPATFLRDTGELFFGEGSRLTVL.

This clonotype was counted many times. This rearrangement joins TRBV10-3 to TRBJ2-7; TRBD2 matches at 8 bases. The germline V gene has CDR1 ENHRY and CDR2 SYGVKD. V trimming: 1 base; J trimming: 3 bases; junction bases outside the gene matches: 8. The CDR3 covers 16 residues. In DNA, the CDR3 is TGTGCCATCAGTGAGTGGGCTAGCGGGCCAAACTACGAGCAGTACTTC. It yields the protein CAISEWASGPNYEQYF.

There are a few counts of this clonotype. As DNA, the CDR3 is TGTGCCAGCAGTTTTGTACTAGCGGGAGATCGGGGATACGAGCAGTACTTC. Residues: CASSFVLAGDRGYEQYF. V usage is TRBV12-3 or TRBV12-4 and J usage is TRBJ2-7, with TRBD2 identical over 11 bases. This CDR3 has 17 residues. After removal of 3 bases from V and 4 bases from J, the junction contained 11 bases not matched to a gene.

J is TRBJ1-2 and V is TRBV6-5; TRBD1 matches 9 bases. V was pared by 2 bases and J by 8 bases, with 3 bases of the junction left unmatched. CDR3 length: 13 amino acids. Germline V gene data show CDR1 as MNHEY and CDR2 as SVGAGI. CDR3 sequence reads: CASSYGTGRGYTF. The DNA for the CDR3 is TGTGCCAGCAGTTACGGGACAGGGCGAGGCTACACCTTC.

The chain joins TRBV7-6 to TRBJ2-7; D is ambiguous. Trimming pared 2 bases from V and 3 bases from J, leaving 17 bases between. Per the germline V gene, CDR1 is SGHVS and CDR2 is FNYEAQ. The CDR3 has 16 residues. For the CDR3, the DNA is TGTGCCAGCAGCTTAAGTTTGGGTCCAGTTCGCTACGAGCAGTACTTC. Amino acid sequence: CASSLSLGPVRYEQYF.

The table lists this clonotype with a few counts. The chain is built from TRBV25-1 and TRBJ1-1, with a possible D match to TRBD1 (6 bases). The CDR3 has 17 residues. V dropped 6 bases and J dropped 4 bases, with 24 bases sitting between them. Germline V CDR1 and CDR2: MGHDK, SYGVNS. The CDR3 region has the DNA TGTGCCAGCAGCCCAACGCGGCCGGGGGCGGGCGGCACTGAAGCTTTCTTT. It specifies CASSPTRPGAGGTEAFF.

This clonotype appeared many times. The chain uses TRBV12-3 or TRBV12-4 and TRBJ2-2; 9 bases line up with TRBD2. The CDR3 extends over 16 amino acids. V shed 8 bases, J shed 4 bases, and the junction held 11 bases outside the gene matches. The CDR3 loop reads CASWGSGRSSTGELFF. CDR3 coding DNA: TGTGCCAGCTGGGGTAGCGGGAGATCGAGCACCGGGGAGCTGTTTTTT.

The V gene is TRBV19, the J gene TRBJ2-2; 9 nucleotides match TRBD2. Germline CDR1 and CDR2: LNHDA and SQIVND (reference sequence). The CDR3 consists of 13 residues. With 5 bases clipped from V and 6 bases from J, the junction kept 1 base outside the gene matches. As DNA, the CDR3 is TGTGCCAGTAGTCGGACTAGCGCCGGGGAGCTGTTTTTT. Its protein is CASSRTSAGELFF. The full variable domain, rest sourced from reference TRBV19 and TRBJ2-2, is DGGITQSPKYLFRKEGQNVTLSCEQNLNHDAMYWYRQDPGQGLRLIYYSQIVNDFQKGDIAEGYSVSREKKESFPLTVTSAQKNPTAFYLCASSRTSAGELFFGEGSRLTVL.

V and J are TRBV5-1 and TRBJ2-3; maybe TRBD1 (5 bases). Germline-derived CDR1 and CDR2 are SGHRS and YFSETQ. With 1 base removed from V and 2 bases from J, the gap between germline ends came to 11 bases. This CDR3 region has 15 residues. CDR3 nucleotides: TGCGCCAGCAGCTTGAAAGGGGCACTCACAGATACGCAGTATTTT. Its protein is CASSLKGALTDTQYF.